This entry features one T cell receptor beta chain sequence. As yet, its antigen is unknown. CDR3 length equals 16 residues. Per the germline V gene, CDR1 is KGHDR and CDR2 is SFDVKD. Alongside a J-beta primer mix, a sample-barcoded 5' primer served in a second PCR lasting about 7 to 11 cycles. MiXCR, run by TCRdb on the 5' RACE reads, gives a single entry per CDR3 protein. The sample lists 650,000 to 700,000 distinct CDR3 sequences; about 50% were seen once. The entry originates in a study of blood T cells in healthy people across ages. General observations from the study: Unknown CMV status may confound age-related changes in expanded clones. Long-lived donors exceeded aged donors in naive CD4+ cells and diversity.

The chain recombines TRBV24-1 with TRBJ2-5, with TRBD1 matching 12 bases. The J call is uncertain, as TRBJ2-7 better fits the DNA end. Sequencing was done on a sample of blood. This receptor was taken from a woman aged 80 or over in good health. The CDR3 nucleotides read TGTGCCACCAGTGAACGGGACAGGGGGCGATTCTACGAGCAGTACTTC. Protein: CATSERDRGRFYEQYF.